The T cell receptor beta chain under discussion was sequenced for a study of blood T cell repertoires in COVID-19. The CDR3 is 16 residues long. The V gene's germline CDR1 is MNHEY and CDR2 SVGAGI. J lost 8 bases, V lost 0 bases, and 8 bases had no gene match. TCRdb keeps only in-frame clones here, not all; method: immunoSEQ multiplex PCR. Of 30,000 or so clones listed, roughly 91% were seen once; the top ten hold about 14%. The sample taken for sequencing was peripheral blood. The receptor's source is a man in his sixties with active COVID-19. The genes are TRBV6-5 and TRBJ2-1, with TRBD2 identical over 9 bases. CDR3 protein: CASSYSLAGSLDEQFF. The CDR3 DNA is TGTGCCAGCAGTTACTCTCTAGCGGGGTCCTTGGATGAGCAGTTCTTC.